The source of this T cell receptor (beta chain) is a study of glioma-infiltrating T cells. Regarding the study as a whole: Above-expected tissue-blood divergence occurred in all gliomas, most in low-grade ones. Only very few CDR3 sequences appeared in both tissue and blood.

V gave up 7 bases and J gave up 0 bases; unmatched junction bases: 6. CDR1 is SQVTM, CDR2 ANQGSEA, per germline. There are 15 residues in the CDR3. Using RNA template, CDR3s of TCR alpha and beta were amplified with iRepertoire arm-PCR. TCRdb called the multiplex PCR reads again in MiXCR, with one record for every CDR3 protein. The table has fewer than 200,000 distinct CDR3 sequences, 43% seen once; the top ten hold roughly 5.2%. A remark on this clonotype: Its cognate antigen is unknown.

The TCR originated in a human donor with low-grade glioma or glioblastoma, undergoing nonglioma brain surgery, or in good health (not recorded which). The V call is TRBV29-1, the J call TRBJ2-2; 9 nucleotides align to TRBD2. Sequenced sample: glioma tissue, nonneoplastic brain tissue, or PBMCs (not recorded which). CDR3: CSAGASGTNTGELFF. For the CDR3, the DNA is TGCAGCGCCGGCGCTAGCGGGACGAACACCGGGGAGCTGTTTTTT.